This T cell receptor beta chain stems from a study of blood T cells in healthy people across ages. Study findings and constraints: Possibly, changes in expanded clonotypes were confounded because donor CMV status was unknown. In these data, TCR beta diversity tracked strongly with naive T cell percentage.

Donor samples were obtained from healthy Caucasian individuals from Russia, aged 6 to 90. Isolation recovered at least 6.5 million PBMCs from every sample. A sample-barcoded 5' primer and a J-beta primer mix were used in a second PCR of roughly 7 to 11 cycles. TCRdb re-called the 5' RACE reads through MiXCR, storing one row per CDR3 protein. The data contain more than 800,000 distinct CDR3 sequences, over 35% of them singletons. As regards this clonotype: Antigen: not known.

The sequencing input was blood. The TCR was taken from a woman between 55 and 75 years old in good health.

CDR3 DNA: TGTGCTAGTGGGGAAGGGGATTCGAGTGAGCAGTTCTTC. Encoded protein: CASGEGDSSEQFF. V is TRBV12-5 and J is TRBJ2-1; D is perhaps TRBD1 (5 bases). The CDR3 is 13 residues long. The V end lost 6 bases, the J end lost 9 bases, and 15 bases lay between the germline ends. From germline, CDR1 is LGHNT and CDR2 FRNRAP.